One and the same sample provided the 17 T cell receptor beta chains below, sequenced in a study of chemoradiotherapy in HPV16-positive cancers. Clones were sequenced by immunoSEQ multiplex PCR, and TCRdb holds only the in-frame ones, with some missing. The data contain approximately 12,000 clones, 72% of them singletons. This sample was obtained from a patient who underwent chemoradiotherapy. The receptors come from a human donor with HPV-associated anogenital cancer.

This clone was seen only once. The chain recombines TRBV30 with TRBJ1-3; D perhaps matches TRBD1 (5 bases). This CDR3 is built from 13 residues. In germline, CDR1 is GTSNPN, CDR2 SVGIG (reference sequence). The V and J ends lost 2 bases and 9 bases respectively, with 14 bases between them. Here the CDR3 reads CAWSIEQARTIYF. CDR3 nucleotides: TGTGCCTGGAGTATCGAACAGGCCCGCACCATATATTTT.

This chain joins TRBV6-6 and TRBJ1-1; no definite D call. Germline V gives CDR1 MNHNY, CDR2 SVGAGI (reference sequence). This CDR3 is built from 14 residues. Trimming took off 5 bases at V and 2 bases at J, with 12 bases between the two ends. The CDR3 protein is CASSRFESNTEAFF. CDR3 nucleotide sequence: TGTGCCAGCAGTCGCTTCGAGAGTAACACTGAAGCTTTCTTT.

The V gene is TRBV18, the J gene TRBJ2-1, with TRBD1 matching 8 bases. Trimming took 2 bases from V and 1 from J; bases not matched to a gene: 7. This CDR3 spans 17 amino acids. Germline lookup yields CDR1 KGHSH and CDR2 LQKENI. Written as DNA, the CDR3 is TGTGCCAGCTCACCAGTCGCCAGGGGGCTTTCCTACAATGAGCAGTTCTTC. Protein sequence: CASSPVARGLSYNEQFF.

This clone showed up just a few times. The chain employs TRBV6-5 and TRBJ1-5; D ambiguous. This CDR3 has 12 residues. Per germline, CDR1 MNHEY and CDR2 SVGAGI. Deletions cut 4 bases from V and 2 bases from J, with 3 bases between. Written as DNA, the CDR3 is TGTGCCAGCAGTTCCGGCAATCAGCCCCAGCATTTT. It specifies CASSSGNQPQHF.

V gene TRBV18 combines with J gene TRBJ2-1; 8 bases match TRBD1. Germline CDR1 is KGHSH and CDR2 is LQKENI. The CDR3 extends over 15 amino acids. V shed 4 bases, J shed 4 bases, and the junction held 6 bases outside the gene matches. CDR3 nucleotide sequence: TGTGCCAGCTCACTTTCGACAGGGGTTTACAATGAGCAGTTCTTC. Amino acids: CASSLSTGVYNEQFF.

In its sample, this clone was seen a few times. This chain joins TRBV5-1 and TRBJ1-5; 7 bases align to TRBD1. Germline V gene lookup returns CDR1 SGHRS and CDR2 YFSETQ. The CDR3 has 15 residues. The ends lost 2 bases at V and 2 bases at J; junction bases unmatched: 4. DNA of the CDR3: TGCGCCAGCAGCTTAGGGGGCCGGGGCAATCAGCCCCAGCATTTT. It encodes CASSLGGRGNQPQHF.

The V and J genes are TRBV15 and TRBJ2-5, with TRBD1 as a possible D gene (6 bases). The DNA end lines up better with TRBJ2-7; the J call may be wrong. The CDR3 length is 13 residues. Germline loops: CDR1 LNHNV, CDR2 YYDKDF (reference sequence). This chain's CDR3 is CATSRGAGAEQYF. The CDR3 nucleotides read TGTGCCACCAGCAGAGGAGCAGGGGCCGAGCAGTACTTC.

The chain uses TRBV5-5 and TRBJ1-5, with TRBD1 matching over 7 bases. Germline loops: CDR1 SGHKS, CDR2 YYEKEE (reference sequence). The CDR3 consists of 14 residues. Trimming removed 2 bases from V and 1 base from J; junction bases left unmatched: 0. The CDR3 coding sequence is TGTGCCAGCAGCTTACAGGGGAGCAATCAGCCCCAGCATTTT. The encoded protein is CASSLQGSNQPQHF.

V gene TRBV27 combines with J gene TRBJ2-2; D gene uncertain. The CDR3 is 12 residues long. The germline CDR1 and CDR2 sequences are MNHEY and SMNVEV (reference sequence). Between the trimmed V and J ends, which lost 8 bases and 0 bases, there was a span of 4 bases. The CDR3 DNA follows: TGTGCCAGCCGAGCGAACACCGGGGAGCTGTTTTTT. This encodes CASRANTGELFF.

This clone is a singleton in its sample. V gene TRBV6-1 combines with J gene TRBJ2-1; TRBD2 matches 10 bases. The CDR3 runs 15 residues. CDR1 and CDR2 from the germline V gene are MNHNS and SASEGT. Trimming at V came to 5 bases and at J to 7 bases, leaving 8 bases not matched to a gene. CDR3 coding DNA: TGTGCCAGCAGTATCCTAGCGGGAGAGGGGAATGAGCAGTTCTTC. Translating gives CASSILAGEGNEQFF.

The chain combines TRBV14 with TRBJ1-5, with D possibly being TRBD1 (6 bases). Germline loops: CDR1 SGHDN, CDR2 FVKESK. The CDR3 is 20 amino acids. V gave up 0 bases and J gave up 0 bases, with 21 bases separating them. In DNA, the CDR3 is TGTGCCAGCAGCCAAGAGGGCATATGGACAGAGAGTTATAGCAATCAGCCCCAGCATTTT. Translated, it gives CASSQEGIWTESYSNQPQHF.

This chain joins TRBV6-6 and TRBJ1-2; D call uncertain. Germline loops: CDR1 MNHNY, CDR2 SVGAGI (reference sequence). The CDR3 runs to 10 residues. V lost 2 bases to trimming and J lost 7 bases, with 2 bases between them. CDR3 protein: CASSYGGYTF. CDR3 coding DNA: TGTGCCAGCAGTTACGGTGGCTACACCTTC.

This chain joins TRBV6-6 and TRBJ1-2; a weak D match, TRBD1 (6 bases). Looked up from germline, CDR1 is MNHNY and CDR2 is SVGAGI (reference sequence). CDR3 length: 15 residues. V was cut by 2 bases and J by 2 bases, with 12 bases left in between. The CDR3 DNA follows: TGTGCCAGCAGTTACGGGGGGGCCCAGAACTATGGCTACACCTTC. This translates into CASSYGGAQNYGYTF.

The CDR3 nucleotides are TGTGCCACCAGCCCAAGGGGGGGAACTAGCGGTAGAAACACCGGGGAGCTGTTTTTT. Translation gives CATSPRGGTSGRNTGELFF. This chain joins TRBV15 and TRBJ2-2; 8 nucleotides match TRBD2. CDR1 and CDR2 (germline): LNHNV, YYDKDF (reference sequence). V trimming: 5 bases; J trimming: 2 bases; junction bases outside the gene matches: 16. The CDR3 is 19 amino acids. Variable domain in full (rest from reference TRBV15 and TRBJ2-2): DAMVIQNPRYQVTQFGKPVTLSCSQTLNHNVMYWYQQKSSQAPKLLFHYYDKDFNNEADTPDNFQSRRPNTSFCFLDIRSPGLGDTAMYLCATSPRGGTSGRNTGELFFGEGSRLTVL.

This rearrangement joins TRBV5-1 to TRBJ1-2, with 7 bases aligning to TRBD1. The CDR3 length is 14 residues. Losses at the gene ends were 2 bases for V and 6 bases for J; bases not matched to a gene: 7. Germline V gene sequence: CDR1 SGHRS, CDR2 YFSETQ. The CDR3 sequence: CASSLEGARDGYTF. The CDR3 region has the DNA TGCGCCAGCAGCTTAGAGGGGGCTAGGGATGGCTACACCTTC. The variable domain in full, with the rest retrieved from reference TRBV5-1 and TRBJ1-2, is KAGVTQTPRYLIKTRGQQVTLSCSPISGHRSVSWYQQTPGQGLQFLFEYFSETQRNKGNFPGRFSGRQFSNSRSEMNVSTLELGDSALYLCASSLEGARDGYTFGSGTRLTVV.

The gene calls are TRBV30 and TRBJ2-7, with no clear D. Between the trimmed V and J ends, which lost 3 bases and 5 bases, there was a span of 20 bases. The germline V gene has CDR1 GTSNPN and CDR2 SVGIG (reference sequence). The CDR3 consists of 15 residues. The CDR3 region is CAWRQSWSAGHEQYF. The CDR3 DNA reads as TGTGCCTGGAGACAGTCCTGGAGTGCAGGCCACGAGCAGTACTTC.

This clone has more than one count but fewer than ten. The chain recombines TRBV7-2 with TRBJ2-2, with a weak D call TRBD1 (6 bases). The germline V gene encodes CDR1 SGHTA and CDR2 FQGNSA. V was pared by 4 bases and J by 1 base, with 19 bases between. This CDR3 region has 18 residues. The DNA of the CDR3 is TGTGCCAGCAGCTCAGGACAGATAAAATTGCGGAACACCGGGGAGCTGTTTTTT. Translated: CASSSGQIKLRNTGELFF.